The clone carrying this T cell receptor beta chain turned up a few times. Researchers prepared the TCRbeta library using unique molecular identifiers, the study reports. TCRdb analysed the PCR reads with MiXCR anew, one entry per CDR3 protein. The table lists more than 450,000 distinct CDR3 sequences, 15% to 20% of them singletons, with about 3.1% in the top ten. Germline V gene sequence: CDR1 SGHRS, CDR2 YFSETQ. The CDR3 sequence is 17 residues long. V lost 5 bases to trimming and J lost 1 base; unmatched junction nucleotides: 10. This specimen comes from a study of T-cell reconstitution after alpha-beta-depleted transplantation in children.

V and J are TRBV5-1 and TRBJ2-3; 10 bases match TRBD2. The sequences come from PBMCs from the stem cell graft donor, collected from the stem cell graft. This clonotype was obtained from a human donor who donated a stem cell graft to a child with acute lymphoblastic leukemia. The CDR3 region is CASSQTPSGGGTDTQYF. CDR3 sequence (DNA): TGCGCCAGCAGTCAAACCCCTAGCGGGGGTGGCACAGATACGCAGTATTTT.